The 28 T cell receptor beta chains below all came from one sample that was sequenced in a study of cytomegalovirus exposure and HLA in healthy donors. The PCR contained 60 Vbeta and 13 Jbeta primers. Measured with immunoSEQ multiplex PCR; TCRdb has only the in-frame clones, and not every one. The sample table includes 130,000 or so clones. Sequencing was carried out using PBMCs. These TCRs come from a woman aged 55-75 years in good health and CMV-seronegative.

V usage is TRBV6-5 and J usage is TRBJ2-1; perhaps TRBD2 as D (6 bases). The V gene lost 8 bases and the J gene lost 2 bases, with 13 bases spanning the gap. The V gene's germline CDR1 is MNHEY and CDR2 SVGAGI. This CDR3 spans 14 amino acids. As DNA, the CDR3 is TGTGCCAGCCGTTCGGGAGCAACCTACAATGAGCAGTTCTTC. This codes for CASRSGATYNEQFF.

V is TRBV28 and J is TRBJ2-7; D is uncertain. In germline, CDR1 is MDHEN, CDR2 SYDVKM. This CDR3 region has 17 residues. V was clipped by 5 bases and J by 2 bases, with 22 bases between them. The CDR3: CASSPPLGTPLAYEQYF. CDR3 in DNA: TGTGCCAGCAGTCCCCCCCTAGGCACACCCCTCGCCTACGAGCAGTACTTC.

CDR3 sequence (DNA): TGTGCCAGCAGCTTCCGTTACCAAGAGACCCAGTACTTC. Translation gives CASSFRYQETQYF. This chain links TRBV5-6 with TRBJ2-5; D not resolved. CDR3 length equals 13 residues. Germline CDR1 reads SGHDT; CDR2 reads YYEEEE. Between the trimmed V and J ends, which lost 2 bases and 0 bases, there was a span of 5 bases.

This sequence joins TRBV12-5 and TRBJ1-5; TRBD1 is a possible D gene (5 bases). V was shortened by 7 bases and J by 7 bases, with 14 bases between the two germline ends. This CDR3 has 13 residues. Germline CDR1 reads LGHNT; CDR2 reads FRNRAP. The CDR3 loop is CASEGGRAQPQHF. In nucleotides, the CDR3 is TGTGCTAGTGAGGGAGGCAGGGCGCAGCCCCAGCATTTT.

J is TRBJ2-6 and V is TRBV18; D is possibly TRBD1 (6 bases). Germline CDR1 is KGHSH and CDR2 is LQKENI. Between the trimmed V and J ends, which lost 3 bases and 4 bases, there was a span of 7 bases. This CDR3 spans 14 amino acids. The CDR3 sequence: CASSPQGGANVLTF. CDR3 nucleotide sequence: TGTGCCAGCTCACCCCAGGGGGGGGCCAACGTCCTGACTTTC.

The chain combines TRBV29-1 with TRBJ2-1, with a weak D call TRBD1 (6 bases). CDR1 is SQVTM and CDR2 is ANQGSEA in the germline V gene. The CDR3 has 12 residues. V dropped 6 bases and J dropped 3 bases, with 9 bases sitting between them. Here the CDR3 DNA reads TGCAGCGTCCAACAGGGCTACAATGAGCAGTTCTTC. It specifies CSVQQGYNEQFF.

The V gene is TRBV28, the J gene TRBJ1-6; D is unclear. This CDR3 has 14 amino acids. Germline CDR1 is MDHEN and CDR2 is SYDVKM. Trimming took off 4 bases at V and 14 bases at J, with 18 bases between the two ends. The CDR3 protein is CASSSGDTLSALHF. The CDR3 region has the DNA TGTGCCAGCAGTTCAGGTGACACTCTTTCGGCCCTCCACTTT.

V usage is TRBV2 and J usage is TRBJ1-4; D perhaps matches TRBD1 (5 bases). Between the trimmed V and J ends, which lost 8 bases and 7 bases, there was a span of 26 bases. Germline CDR1 reads SNHLY; CDR2 reads FYNNEI. The CDR3 runs 17 residues. CDR3 sequence: CASQDRPMLGGGEKLFF. Here the CDR3 DNA reads TGTGCCAGCCAGGACCGGCCAATGCTCGGGGGAGGTGAAAAACTGTTTTTT.

The chain joins TRBV7-9 to TRBJ2-1; D is perhaps TRBD2 (6 bases). Germline V gene data show CDR1 as SEHNR and CDR2 as FQNEAQ (reference sequence). The CDR3 has 14 residues. Trimming shortened V by 2 bases and J by 8 bases, and 13 bases separated the two germline ends. The CDR3 spells CASSLWTGTHEQFF. The CDR3 bases are TGTGCCAGCAGCTTATGGACCGGGACTCATGAGCAGTTCTTC. The variable domain in full, with the rest retrieved from reference TRBV7-9 and TRBJ2-1, is DTGVSQNPRHKITKRGQNVTFRCDPISEHNRLYWYRQTLGQGPEFLTYFQNEAQLEKSRLLSDRFSAERPKGSFSTLEIQRTEQGDSAMYLCASSLWTGTHEQFFGPGTRLTVL.

The chain recombines TRBV27 with TRBJ2-1, with TRBD2 matching 11 bases. Germline CDR1 reads MNHEY; CDR2 reads SMNVEV (reference sequence). The CDR3 runs to 17 residues. The J segment lost 4 bases and the V segment lost 5 bases, leaving 10 bases of the junction unmatched. The CDR3 DNA reads as TGTGCCAGCAGTCCGACTAGCGGGACCCTCGTTTACAATGAGCAGTTCTTC. Translation: CASSPTSGTLVYNEQFF.

This chain uses TRBV6-5 with TRBJ2-5, with 7 nucleotides matching TRBD2. The V and J ends lost 2 bases and 3 bases, in that order; junction bases with no gene match: 6. The CDR3 consists of 15 residues. Germline CDR1 is MNHEY and CDR2 is SVGAGI. CDR3 loop: CASSYGAAGEETQYF. CDR3 sequence (DNA): TGTGCCAGCAGTTACGGGGCCGCGGGAGAAGAGACCCAGTACTTC.

V usage is TRBV2 and J usage is TRBJ2-1; 7 bases are shared with TRBD2. After removal of 4 bases from V and 7 bases from J, the junction contained 10 bases not matched to a gene. This CDR3 is built from 15 residues. Germline CDR1 reads SNHLY; CDR2 reads FYNNEI. The CDR3 loop is CASSVGRGAGNEQFF. The DNA for the CDR3 is TGTGCCAGCAGTGTGGGGAGGGGAGCTGGGAATGAGCAGTTCTTC.

The gene calls are TRBV27 and TRBJ2-7, with D possibly matching TRBD1 (5 bases). Per germline, CDR1 MNHEY and CDR2 SMNVEV (reference sequence). The germline V and J ends were trimmed by 5 bases and 3 bases, with 11 bases remaining between them. There are 13 residues in the CDR3. As DNA, the CDR3 is TGTGCCAGCAGTCAGACAGCGAACTACGAGCAGTACTTC. Protein sequence: CASSQTANYEQYF.

This chain joins TRBV10-1 and TRBJ2-7, with a tentative D call TRBD2 (6 bases). The germline V gene encodes CDR1 WNHNN and CDR2 SYGVQD (reference sequence). The CDR3 is 12 amino acids. The V gene lost 2 bases and the J gene lost 7 bases, with 9 bases spanning the gap. As DNA, the CDR3 is TGCGCCAGCAGTGAGGGGGCGGGAGAGCAGTACTTC. It translates to CASSEGAGEQYF.

Here the CDR3 DNA reads TGTGCCAGCAGCCAAGATGGGAGGACTCCCACAGATACGCAGTATTTT. Translation gives CASSQDGRTPTDTQYF. The chain links TRBV14 to TRBJ2-3, with D possibly TRBD2 on 6 matching bases. CDR1 and CDR2 from the germline V gene are SGHDN and FVKESK. This CDR3 has 16 residues. Trimming took off 0 bases at V and 2 bases at J, with 12 bases between the two ends.

In DNA, the CDR3 is TGTGCCACAATACAGGGGGAGAGAACAACTGAAGCTTTCTTT. Protein product: CATIQGERTTEAFF. The chain links TRBV10-3 to TRBJ1-1, with 8 bases aligning to TRBD1. The CDR3 is 14 amino acids. CDR1 and CDR2 (germline): ENHRY, SYGVKD. V gave up 10 bases and J gave up 5 bases; unmatched junction bases: 12.

This chain links TRBV6-5 with TRBJ2-7; D is uncertain. The germline V gene has CDR1 MNHEY and CDR2 SVGAGI. Trimming cost V 4 bases and J 1 base, with 11 bases left between them. The CDR3 is 14 residues long. CDR3 DNA sequence: TGTGCCAGCAGTTCTTCCTCAGTTTCCTACGAGCAGTACTTC. Its protein product is CASSSSSVSYEQYF.

The genes are TRBV30 and TRBJ1-4; unclear D gene. Trimming removed 1 base at V and 0 bases at J, with 9 bases between. The V gene's germline CDR1 is GTSNPN and CDR2 SVGIG (reference sequence). There are 15 residues in the CDR3. The CDR3 region has the DNA TGTGCCTGGAGTGCCGGGATTGCAACTAATGAAAAACTGTTTTTT. Translating it yields CAWSAGIATNEKLFF.

The gene calls are TRBV6-5 and TRBJ1-3, with TRBD1 as a possible D gene (6 bases). CDR1 MNHEY and CDR2 SVGAGI come from the germline V gene. The CDR3 covers 16 residues. The ends were cut back, 4 bases at V and 0 bases at J, with 13 bases in the middle. The CDR3, as DNA: TGTGCCAGCAGTTCGCCGAGCAGGGGCTCTGGAAACACCATATATTTT. Translating gives CASSSPSRGSGNTIYF.

The CDR3 DNA is TGTGCCTGGAGTAAGGGGAGGATGCCCGAGCAGTACTTC. This codes for CAWSKGRMPEQYF. The gene calls are TRBV30 and TRBJ2-7; possibly TRBD2 for D (6 bases). The CDR3 has 13 residues. Germline V gene sequence: CDR1 GTSNPN, CDR2 SVGIG (reference sequence). Trimming removed 2 bases from V and 6 bases from J, with 14 bases in between.

This chain joins TRBV6-1 and TRBJ2-7; 7 bases map to TRBD2. The CDR3 consists of 15 residues. CDR1 is MNHNS and CDR2 is SASEGT in the germline V gene. V lost 7 bases and J lost 0; bases outside the gene matches: 9. CDR3 residues: CASTGGTSSSYEQYF. CDR3 coding DNA: TGTGCCAGCACCGGGGGGACCTCGAGCTCCTACGAGCAGTACTTC.

The CDR3 DNA follows: TGTGCCAGCAGTTACGAGGAAAGGACTGAAGCTTTCTTT. Protein: CASSYEERTEAFF. This chain connects TRBV6-5 to TRBJ1-1; D is undetermined. V was cut by 2 bases and J by 5 bases, with 9 bases left in between. In germline, CDR1 is MNHEY, CDR2 SVGAGI. The CDR3 loop spans 13 amino acids.

The chain couples TRBV9 to TRBJ2-3; the match to TRBD2 covers 7 bases. The germline V gene has CDR1 SGDLS and CDR2 YYNGEE. Trimming removed 0 bases from V and 4 bases from J; junction bases left unmatched: 5. The CDR3 is 15 residues long. CDR3 region: CASSVGTSSPDTQYF. DNA for the CDR3: TGTGCCAGCAGCGTAGGGACTAGTTCCCCAGATACGCAGTATTTT.

The J gene is TRBJ2-7, the V gene TRBV30; D unresolved. Germline V gene data show CDR1 as GTSNPN and CDR2 as SVGIG (reference sequence). The CDR3 extends over 12 amino acids. V lost 0 bases to trimming and J lost 9 bases, with 12 bases between them. DNA for the CDR3: TGTGCCTGGAGTGTGTTCTTCCGCGGGCAGTACTTC. It translates to CAWSVFFRGQYF.

This chain joins TRBV5-1 and TRBJ2-3; possible D gene TRBD2, 6 bases. CDR3 length equals 16 residues. V shed 3 bases and J shed 2 bases, with 16 bases lying between them. Germline CDR1 and CDR2: SGHRS and YFSETQ. The CDR3 spells CASSWGSGGFTDTQYF. The CDR3, as DNA: TGCGCCAGCAGCTGGGGTAGCGGAGGGTTCACAGATACGCAGTATTTT.

The genes are TRBV7-3 and TRBJ1-2; D is undetermined. V gave up 5 bases and J gave up 1 base, with 17 bases separating them. This CDR3 comprises 16 residues. From germline, CDR1 is SGHTA and CDR2 FQGTGA. The CDR3 protein is CASSPSGAGGNYGYTF. The CDR3 DNA follows: TGTGCCAGCAGCCCAAGCGGCGCGGGAGGTAACTATGGCTACACCTTC.

The gene calls are TRBV7-9 and TRBJ2-7, with 10 bases fitting TRBD1. The germline CDR1 and CDR2 sequences are SEHNR and FQNEAQ (reference sequence). The CDR3 runs 17 residues. J lost 1 base, V lost 3 bases, and 9 bases had no gene match. The CDR3 here is CASSFNPGQGPSYEQYF. For the CDR3, the DNA is TGTGCCAGCAGCTTCAATCCGGGACAGGGGCCTTCCTACGAGCAGTACTTC. Combining the CDR3 with reference TRBV7-9 and TRBJ2-7 gives the whole variable domain DTGVSQNPRHKITKRGQNVTFRCDPISEHNRLYWYRQTLGQGPEFLTYFQNEAQLEKSRLLSDRFSAERPKGSFSTLEIQRTEQGDSAMYLCASSFNPGQGPSYEQYFGPGTRLTVT.

This chain uses TRBV19 with TRBJ2-7, with TRBD1 identical over 8 bases. The CDR3 covers 16 residues. Losses at the gene ends were 2 bases for V and 0 bases for J; bases not matched to a gene: 6. Germline assignment: CDR1 LNHDA and CDR2 SQIVND (reference sequence). CDR3 sequence reads: CASSIFAGQGSYEQYF. For the CDR3, the DNA is TGTGCCAGTAGTATATTCGCTGGACAGGGCTCCTACGAGCAGTACTTC.